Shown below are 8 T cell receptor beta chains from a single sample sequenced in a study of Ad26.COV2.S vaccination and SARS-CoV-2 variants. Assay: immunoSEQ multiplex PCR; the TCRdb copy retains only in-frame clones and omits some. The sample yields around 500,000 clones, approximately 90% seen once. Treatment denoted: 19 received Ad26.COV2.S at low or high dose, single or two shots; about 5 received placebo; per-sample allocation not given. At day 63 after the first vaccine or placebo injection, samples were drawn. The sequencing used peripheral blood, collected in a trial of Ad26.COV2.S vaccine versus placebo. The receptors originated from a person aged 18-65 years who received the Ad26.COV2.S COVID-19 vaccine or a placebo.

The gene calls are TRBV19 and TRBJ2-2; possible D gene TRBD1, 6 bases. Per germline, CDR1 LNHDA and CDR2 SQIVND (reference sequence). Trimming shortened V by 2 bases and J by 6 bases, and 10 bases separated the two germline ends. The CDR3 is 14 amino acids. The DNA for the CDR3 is TGTGCCAGTAGTATATCAGGGGTGGCCGGGGAGCTGTTTTTT. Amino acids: CASSISGVAGELFF.

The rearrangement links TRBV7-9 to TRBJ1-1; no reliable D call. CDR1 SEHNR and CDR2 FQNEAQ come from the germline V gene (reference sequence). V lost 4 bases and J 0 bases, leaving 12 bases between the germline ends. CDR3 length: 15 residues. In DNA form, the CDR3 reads TGTGCCAGCAGCTCTAAAGGATTAGTGAACACTGAAGCTTTCTTT. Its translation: CASSSKGLVNTEAFF.

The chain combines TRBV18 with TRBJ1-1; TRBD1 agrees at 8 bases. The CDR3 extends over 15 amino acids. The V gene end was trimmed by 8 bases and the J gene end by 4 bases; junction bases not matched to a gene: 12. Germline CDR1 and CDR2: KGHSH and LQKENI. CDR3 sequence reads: CASQTGQGRVTEAFF. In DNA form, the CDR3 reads TGTGCCAGCCAAACCGGACAGGGTAGGGTCACTGAAGCTTTCTTT.

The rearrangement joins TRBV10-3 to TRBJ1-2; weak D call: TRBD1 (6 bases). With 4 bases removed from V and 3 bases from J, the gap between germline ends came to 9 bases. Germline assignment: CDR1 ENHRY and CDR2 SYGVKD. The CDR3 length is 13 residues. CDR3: CAISVTGDYGYTF. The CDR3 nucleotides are TGTGCCATCAGTGTGACAGGAGACTATGGCTACACCTTC.

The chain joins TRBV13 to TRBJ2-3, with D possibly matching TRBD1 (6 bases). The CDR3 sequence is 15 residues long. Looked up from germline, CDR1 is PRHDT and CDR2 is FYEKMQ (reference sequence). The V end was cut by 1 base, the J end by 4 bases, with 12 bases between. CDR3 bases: TGTGCCAGCAGCTTAGTTGGGGGCAGCGCAGATACGCAGTATTTT. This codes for CASSLVGGSADTQYF. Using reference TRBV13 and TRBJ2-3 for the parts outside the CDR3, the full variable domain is AAGVIQSPRHLIKEKRETATLKCYPIPRHDTVYWYQQGPGQDPQFLISFYEKMQSDKGSIPDRFSAQQFSDYHSELNMSSLELGDSALYFCASSLVGGSADTQYFGPGTRLTVL.

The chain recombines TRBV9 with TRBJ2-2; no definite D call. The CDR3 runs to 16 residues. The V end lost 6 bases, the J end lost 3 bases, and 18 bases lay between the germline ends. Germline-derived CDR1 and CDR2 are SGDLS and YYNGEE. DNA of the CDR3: TGTGCCAGCACCCCGAGGACCCCTTCGGACACCGGGGAGCTGTTTTTT. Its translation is CASTPRTPSDTGELFF. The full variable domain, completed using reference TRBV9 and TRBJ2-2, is DSGVTQTPKHLITATGQRVTLRCSPRSGDLSVYWYQQSLDQGLQFLIQYYNGEERAKGNILERFSAQQFPDLHSELNLSSLELGDSALYFCASTPRTPSDTGELFFGEGSRLTVL.

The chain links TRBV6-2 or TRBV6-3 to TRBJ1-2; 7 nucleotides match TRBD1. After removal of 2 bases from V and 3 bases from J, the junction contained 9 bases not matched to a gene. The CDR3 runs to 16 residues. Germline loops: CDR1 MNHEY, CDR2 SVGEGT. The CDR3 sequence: CASSYLENRGYYGYTF. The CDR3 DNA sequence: TGTGCCAGCAGTTACCTGGAGAACAGGGGATACTATGGCTACACCTTC.

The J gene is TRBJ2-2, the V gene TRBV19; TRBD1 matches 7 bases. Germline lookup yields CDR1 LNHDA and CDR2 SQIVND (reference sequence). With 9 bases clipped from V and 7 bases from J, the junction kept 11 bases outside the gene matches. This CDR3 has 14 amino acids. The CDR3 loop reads CASSGDSFVGELFF. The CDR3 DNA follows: TGTGCCAGCTCCGGGGACAGTTTTGTCGGGGAGCTGTTTTTT.